A selection of T cell receptor beta chains follows, all from one sample in a study of regulatory T cells in long-lasting Graves disease. TCRdb called the multiplex PCR reads again in MiXCR, with one record for every CDR3 protein. The sample lists 350,000 to 500,000 distinct CDR3 sequences, about 21% occurring once. Sequencing was performed on peripheral blood mononuclear cells (PBMCs), taken when the disease was refractory, from a patient treated with antithyroid drugs. The receptor set was obtained from a female donor with Graves disease. Each CDR3 is given with its conserved first and last residue. The D gene is left open where the match is weak. Clone size is not always given. Where it is, it says once, few, many or a class for expanded clones.

d_call clone_size cdr3_length j_call v_call cdr3_aa cdr3_nt
. many 12 TRBJ2-5 TRBV20-1 CSASWGQETQYF TGCAGTGCTAGCTGGGGCCAAGAGACCCAGTACTTC
TRBD1 . 14 TRBJ1-6 TRBV11-2 CASSQGTGNSPLHF TGTGCCAGCAGCCAAGGGACAGGGAATTCACCCCTCCACTTT
. . 15 TRBJ2-2 TRBV20-1 CSASLTAAHTGELFF TGCAGTGCTAGCCTGACTGCCGCGCACACCGGGGAGCTGTTTTTT
TRBD1 many 15 TRBJ1-5 TRBV30 CAWGGQGGGNQPQHF TGTGCCTGGGGGGGACAGGGTGGGGGCAATCAGCCCCAGCATTTT
. many 15 TRBJ1-1 TRBV12-3/TRBV12-4 CASSFGVRGGTEAFF TGTGCCAGCAGTTTCGGGGTGAGGGGCGGCACTGAAGCTTTCTTT
. . 17 TRBJ1-4 TRBV7-2 CASSAWGSGGLVEKLFF TGTGCCAGCAGCGCGTGGGGGTCGGGGGGGCTAGTCGAAAAACTGTTTTTT
TRBD1 many 14 TRBJ1-1 TRBV2 CASSANDRGGEAFF TGTGCCAGCAGTGCCAACGACAGGGGGGGTGAAGCTTTCTTT
TRBD1 . 16 TRBJ2-2 TRBV25-1 CASSGPYRGNTGELFF TGTGCCAGCAGTGGACCGTACAGGGGAAACACCGGGGAGCTGTTTTTT
. few 13 TRBJ2-2 TRBV19 CATPQGNTGELFF TGTGCCACCCCACAGGGGAACACCGGGGAGCTGTTTTTT
. few 15 TRBJ2-2 TRBV30 CAWSVLDRNTGELFF TGTGCCTGGAGTGTACTCGACAGGAACACCGGGGAGCTGTTTTTT
TRBD2 . 13 TRBJ2-5 TRBV4-1 CASSQEGGTRVDF TGCGCCAGCAGCCAAGAGGGGGGGACTAGGGTCGACTTC
TRBD2 . 16 TRBJ2-7 TRBV4-2 CASSQGVAGVMYEQYF TGTGCCAGCAGCCAAGGGGTAGCGGGAGTTATGTACGAGCAGTACTTC
. many 14 TRBJ2-7 TRBV6-5 CASSYLPRSHEQYF TGTGCCAGCAGTTACCTGCCTAGAAGCCACGAGCAGTACTTC
. . 14 TRBJ2-1 TRBV27 CASSWQATYNEQFF TGTGCCAGCAGTTGGCAGGCGACTTACAATGAGCAGTTCTTC
TRBD1 . 17 TRBJ1-1 TRBV7-9 CASSWVGTGRLFTEAFF TGTGCCAGCAGCTGGGTGGGGACAGGCCGTTTATTCACTGAAGCTTTCTTT
. . 14 TRBJ1-6 TRBV6-1 CASSTAIYNSPLHF TGTGCCAGCAGTACAGCTATCTATAATTCACCCCTCCACTTT
. many 11 TRBJ2-5 TRBV20-1 CSARGSQTQYF TGCAGCGCCCGGGGGAGTCAGACCCAGTACTTC
. . 17 TRBJ2-5 TRBV20-1 CSARHGGGAERAETQYF TGCAGTGCTAGACATGGGGGGGGGGCGGAGCGGGCGGAGACCCAGTACTTC
TRBD1 few 15 TRBJ1-1 TRBV7-9 CASSLAQGADTEAFF TGTGCCAGCAGCTTAGCGCAGGGGGCGGACACTGAAGCTTTCTTT